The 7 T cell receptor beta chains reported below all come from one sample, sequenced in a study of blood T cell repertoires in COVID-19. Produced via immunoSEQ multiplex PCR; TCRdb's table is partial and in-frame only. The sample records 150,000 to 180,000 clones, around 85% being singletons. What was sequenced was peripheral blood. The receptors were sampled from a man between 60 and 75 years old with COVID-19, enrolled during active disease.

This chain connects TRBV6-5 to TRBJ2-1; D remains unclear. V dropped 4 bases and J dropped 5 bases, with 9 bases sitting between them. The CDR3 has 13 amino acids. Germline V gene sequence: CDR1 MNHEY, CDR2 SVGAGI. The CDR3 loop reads CASSLRKNNEQFF. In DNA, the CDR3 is TGTGCCAGCAGTTTGCGGAAAAACAATGAGCAGTTCTTC.

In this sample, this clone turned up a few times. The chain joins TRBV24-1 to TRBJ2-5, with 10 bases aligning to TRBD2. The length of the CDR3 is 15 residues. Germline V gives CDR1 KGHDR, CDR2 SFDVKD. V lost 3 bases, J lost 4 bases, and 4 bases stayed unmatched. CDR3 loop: CATSDGTSAGETQYF. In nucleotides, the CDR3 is TGTGCCACCAGTGATGGGACTAGCGCAGGAGAGACCCAGTACTTC.

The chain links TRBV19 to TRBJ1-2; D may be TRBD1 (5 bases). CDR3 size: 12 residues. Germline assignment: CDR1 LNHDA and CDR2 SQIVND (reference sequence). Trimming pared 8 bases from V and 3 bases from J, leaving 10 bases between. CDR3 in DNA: TGTGCCAGTCAGGGCCTGCACTATGGCTACACCTTC. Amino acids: CASQGLHYGYTF.

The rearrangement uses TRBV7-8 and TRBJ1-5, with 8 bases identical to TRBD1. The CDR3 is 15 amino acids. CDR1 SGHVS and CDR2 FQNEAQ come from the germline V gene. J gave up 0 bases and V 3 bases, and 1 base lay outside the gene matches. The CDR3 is CASSLDRVSNQPQHF. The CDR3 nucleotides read TGTGCCAGCAGCTTGGACAGGGTTAGCAATCAGCCCCAGCATTTT.

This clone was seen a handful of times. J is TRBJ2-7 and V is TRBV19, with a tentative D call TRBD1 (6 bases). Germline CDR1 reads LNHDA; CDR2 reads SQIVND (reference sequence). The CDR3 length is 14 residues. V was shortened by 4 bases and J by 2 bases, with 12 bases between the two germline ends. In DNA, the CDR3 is TGTGCCAGTAGTAATCTACAGGGTACCTACGAGCAGTACTTC. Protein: CASSNLQGTYEQYF.

Written as DNA, the CDR3 is TGTGCCAGCAGCTTAAGGGAGGACACTGAAGCTTTCTTT. It encodes CASSLREDTEAFF. The rearrangement joins TRBV7-8 to TRBJ1-1; D ambiguous. The CDR3 is made up of 13 amino acids. V lost 2 bases and J 3 bases, leaving 7 bases between the germline ends. In germline, CDR1 is SGHVS, CDR2 FQNEAQ.

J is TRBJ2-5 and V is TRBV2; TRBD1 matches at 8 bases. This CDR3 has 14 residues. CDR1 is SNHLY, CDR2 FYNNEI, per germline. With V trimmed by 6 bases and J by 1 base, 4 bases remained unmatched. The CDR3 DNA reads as TGTGCCAGCAGGAGGGACAGGTCCCAAGAGACCCAGTACTTC. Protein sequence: CASRRDRSQETQYF.